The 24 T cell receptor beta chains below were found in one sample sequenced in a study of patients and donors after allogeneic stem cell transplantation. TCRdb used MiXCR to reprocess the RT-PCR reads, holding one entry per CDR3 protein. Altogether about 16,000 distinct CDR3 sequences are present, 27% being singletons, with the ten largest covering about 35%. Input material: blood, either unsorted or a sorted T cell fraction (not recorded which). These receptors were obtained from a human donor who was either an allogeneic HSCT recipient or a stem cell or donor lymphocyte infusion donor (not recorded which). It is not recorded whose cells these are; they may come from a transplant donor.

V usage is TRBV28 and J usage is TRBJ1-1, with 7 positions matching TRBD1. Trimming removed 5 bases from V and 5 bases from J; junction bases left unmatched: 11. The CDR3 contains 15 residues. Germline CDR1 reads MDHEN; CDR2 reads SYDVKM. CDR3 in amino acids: CASSPQTGLGTEAFF. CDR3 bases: TGTGCCAGCAGTCCCCAGACAGGGTTGGGGACTGAAGCTTTCTTT.

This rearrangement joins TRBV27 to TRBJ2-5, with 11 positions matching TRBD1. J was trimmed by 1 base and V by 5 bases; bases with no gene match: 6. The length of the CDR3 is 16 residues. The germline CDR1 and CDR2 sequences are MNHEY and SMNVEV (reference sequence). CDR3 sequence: CASSKDRGLTQETQYF. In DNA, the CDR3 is TGTGCCAGCAGTAAGGACAGGGGGCTAACCCAAGAGACCCAGTACTTC.

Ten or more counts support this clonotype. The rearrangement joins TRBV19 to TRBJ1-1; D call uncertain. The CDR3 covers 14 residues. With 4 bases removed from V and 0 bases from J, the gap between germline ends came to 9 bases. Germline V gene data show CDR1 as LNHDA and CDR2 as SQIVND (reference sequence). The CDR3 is CASSTRPLNTEAFF. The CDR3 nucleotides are TGTGCCAGTAGTACCCGGCCCCTGAACACTGAAGCTTTCTTT. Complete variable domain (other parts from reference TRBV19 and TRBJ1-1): DGGITQSPKYLFRKEGQNVTLSCEQNLNHDAMYWYRQDPGQGLRLIYYSQIVNDFQKGDIAEGYSVSREKKESFPLTVTSAQKNPTAFYLCASSTRPLNTEAFFGQGTRLTVV.

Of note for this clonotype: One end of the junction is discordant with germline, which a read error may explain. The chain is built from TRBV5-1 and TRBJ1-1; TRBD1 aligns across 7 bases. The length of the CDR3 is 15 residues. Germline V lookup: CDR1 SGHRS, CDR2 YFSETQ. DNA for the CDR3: TGCGCCAGCAGCTTGGTCTCCCAGGGGGGCACTGAAGCTTTCTTC. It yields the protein CASSLVSQGGTEAFF.

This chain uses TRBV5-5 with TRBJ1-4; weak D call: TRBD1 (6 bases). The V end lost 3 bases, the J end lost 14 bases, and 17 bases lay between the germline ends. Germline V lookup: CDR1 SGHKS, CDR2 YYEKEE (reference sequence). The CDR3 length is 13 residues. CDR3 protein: CASSSPSDRFLFF. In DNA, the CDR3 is TGTGCCAGCAGCTCTCCCTCCGACAGGTTTCTGTTTTTT. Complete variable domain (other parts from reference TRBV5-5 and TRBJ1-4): DAGVTQSPTHLIKTRGQQVTLRCSPISGHKSVSWYQQVLGQGPQFIFQYYEKEERGRGNFPDRFSARQFPNYSSELNVNALLLGDSALYLCASSSPSDRFLFFGSGTQLSVL.

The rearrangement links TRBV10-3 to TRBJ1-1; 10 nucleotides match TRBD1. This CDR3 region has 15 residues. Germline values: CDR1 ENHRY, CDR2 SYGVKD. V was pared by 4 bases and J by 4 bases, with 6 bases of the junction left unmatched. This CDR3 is CAISVRQGAGTEAFF. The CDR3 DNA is TGTGCCATCAGTGTGCGACAGGGGGCCGGCACTGAAGCTTTCTTT.

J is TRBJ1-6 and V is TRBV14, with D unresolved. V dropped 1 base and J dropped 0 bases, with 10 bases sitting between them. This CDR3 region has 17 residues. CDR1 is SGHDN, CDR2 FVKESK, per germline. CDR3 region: CASSQVDGSSYNSPLHF. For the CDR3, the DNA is TGTGCCAGCAGCCAAGTAGACGGGAGCTCCTATAATTCACCCCTCCACTTT.

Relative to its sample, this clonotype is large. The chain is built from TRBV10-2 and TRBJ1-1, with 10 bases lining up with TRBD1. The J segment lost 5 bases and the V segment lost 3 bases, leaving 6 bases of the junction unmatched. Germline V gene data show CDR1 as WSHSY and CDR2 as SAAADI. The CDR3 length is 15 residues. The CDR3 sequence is CASSDPTGGVTEAFF. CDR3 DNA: TGCGCCAGCAGTGACCCGACAGGGGGCGTTACTGAAGCTTTCTTT.

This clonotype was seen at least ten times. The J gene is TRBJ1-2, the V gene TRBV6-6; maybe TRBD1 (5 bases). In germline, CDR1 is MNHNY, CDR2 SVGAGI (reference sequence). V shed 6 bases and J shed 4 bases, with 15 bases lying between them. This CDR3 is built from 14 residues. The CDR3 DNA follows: TGTGCCAGCAGACTTGACGGGGCTGGCTATGGCTACACCTTC. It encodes CASRLDGAGYGYTF.

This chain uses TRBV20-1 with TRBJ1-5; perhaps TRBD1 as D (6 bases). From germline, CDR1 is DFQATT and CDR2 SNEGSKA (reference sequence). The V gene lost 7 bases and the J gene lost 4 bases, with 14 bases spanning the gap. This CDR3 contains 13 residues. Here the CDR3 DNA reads TGCAGTGTACCGGACAGATTAAATCAGCCCCAGCATTTT. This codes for CSVPDRLNQPQHF.

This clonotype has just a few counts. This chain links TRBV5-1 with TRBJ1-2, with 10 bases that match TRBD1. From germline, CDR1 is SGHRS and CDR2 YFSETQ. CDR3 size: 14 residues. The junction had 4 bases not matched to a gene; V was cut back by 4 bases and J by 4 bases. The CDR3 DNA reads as TGCGCCAGCAGCCCGGACAGGGGGTCCTATGGCTACACCTTC. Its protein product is CASSPDRGSYGYTF.

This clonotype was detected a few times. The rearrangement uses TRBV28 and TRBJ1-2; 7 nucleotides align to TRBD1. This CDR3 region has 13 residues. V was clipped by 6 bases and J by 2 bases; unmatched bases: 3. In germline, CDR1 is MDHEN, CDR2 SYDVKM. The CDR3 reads CASRRQGNYGYTF. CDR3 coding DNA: TGTGCCAGCAGAAGACAGGGAAACTATGGCTACACCTTC.

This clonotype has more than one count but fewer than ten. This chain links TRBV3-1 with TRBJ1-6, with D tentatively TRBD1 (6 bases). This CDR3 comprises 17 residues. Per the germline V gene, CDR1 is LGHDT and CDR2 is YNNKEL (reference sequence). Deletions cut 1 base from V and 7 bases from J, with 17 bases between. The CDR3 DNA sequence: TGTGCCAGCAGCCAAGCCCCAGGGGCTCTAAGGAATTCACCCCTCCACTTT. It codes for CASSQAPGALRNSPLHF.

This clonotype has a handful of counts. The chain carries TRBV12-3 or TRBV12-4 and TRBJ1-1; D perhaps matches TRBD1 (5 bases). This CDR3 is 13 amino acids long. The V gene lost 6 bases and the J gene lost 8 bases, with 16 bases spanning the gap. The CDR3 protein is CASRMTVRGEAFF. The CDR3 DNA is TGTGCCAGCAGAATGACAGTCCGGGGGGAAGCTTTCTTT.

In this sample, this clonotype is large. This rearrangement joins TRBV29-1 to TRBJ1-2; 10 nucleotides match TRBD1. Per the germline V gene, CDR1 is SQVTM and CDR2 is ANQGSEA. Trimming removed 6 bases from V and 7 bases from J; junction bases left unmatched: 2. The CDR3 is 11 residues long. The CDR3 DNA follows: TGCAGCGTCCGGGACAGGGGTGGCTACACCTTC. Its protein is CSVRDRGGYTF.

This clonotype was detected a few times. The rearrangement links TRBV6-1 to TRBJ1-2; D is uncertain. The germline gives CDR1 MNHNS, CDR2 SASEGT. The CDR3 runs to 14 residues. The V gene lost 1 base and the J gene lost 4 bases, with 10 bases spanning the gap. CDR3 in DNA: TGTGCCAGCAGTGAAGGAAACGACGGCTATGGCTACACCTTC. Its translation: CASSEGNDGYGYTF.

In DNA, the CDR3 is TGCGCCAGCAGCTTGGACCCGACCAATCAGCCCCAGCATTTT. Translating it yields CASSLDPTNQPQHF. The chain joins TRBV5-1 to TRBJ1-5; D unresolved. The CDR3 extends over 14 amino acids. Per the germline V gene, CDR1 is SGHRS and CDR2 is YFSETQ. V was cut by 0 bases and J by 3 bases, with 7 bases left in between.

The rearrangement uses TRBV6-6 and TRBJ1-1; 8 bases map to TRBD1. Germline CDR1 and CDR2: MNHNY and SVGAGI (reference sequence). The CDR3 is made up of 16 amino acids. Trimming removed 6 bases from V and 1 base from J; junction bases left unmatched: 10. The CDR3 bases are TGTGCCAGCAGAACCGGGACAGGTGGGGGGAACACTGAAGCTTTCTTT. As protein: CASRTGTGGGNTEAFF.

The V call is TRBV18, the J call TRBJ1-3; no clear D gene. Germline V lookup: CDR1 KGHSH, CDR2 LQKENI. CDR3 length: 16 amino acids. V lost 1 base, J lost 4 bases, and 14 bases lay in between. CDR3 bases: TGTGCCAGCTCACCACGAGGCGACCTGCTCGGAAACACCATATATTTT. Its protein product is CASSPRGDLLGNTIYF.

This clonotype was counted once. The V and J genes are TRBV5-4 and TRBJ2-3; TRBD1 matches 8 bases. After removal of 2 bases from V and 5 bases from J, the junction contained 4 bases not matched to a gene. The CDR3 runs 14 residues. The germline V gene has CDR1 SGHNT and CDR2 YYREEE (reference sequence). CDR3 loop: CASSFQGAKDTQYF. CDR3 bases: TGTGCCAGCAGCTTTCAGGGGGCGAAAGATACGCAGTATTTT.

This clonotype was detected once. In DNA form, the CDR3 reads TGTGCCACCAGCAGGGGGGCGGGGGCCCTCTACGAGCAGTACTTC. Its protein is CATSRGAGALYEQYF. The chain couples TRBV15 to TRBJ2-7; tentatively, D is TRBD2 (7 bases). Germline assignment: CDR1 LNHNV and CDR2 YYDKDF (reference sequence). Between the trimmed V and J ends, which lost 3 bases and 3 bases, there was a span of 15 bases. The CDR3 sequence is 15 residues long.

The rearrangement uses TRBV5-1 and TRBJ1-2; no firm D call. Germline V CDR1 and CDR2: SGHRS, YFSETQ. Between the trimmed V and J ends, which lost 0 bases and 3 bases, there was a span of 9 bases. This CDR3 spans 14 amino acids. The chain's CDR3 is CASSLEGSHYGYTF. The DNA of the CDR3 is TGCGCCAGCAGCTTGGAGGGCAGCCACTATGGCTACACCTTC.

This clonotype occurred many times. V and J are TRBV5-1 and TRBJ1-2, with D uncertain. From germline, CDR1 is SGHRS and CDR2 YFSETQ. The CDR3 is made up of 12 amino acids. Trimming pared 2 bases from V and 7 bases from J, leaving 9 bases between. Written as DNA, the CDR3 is TGCGCCAGCAGCTTTGAGGGATCTGGCTACACCTTC. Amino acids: CASSFEGSGYTF. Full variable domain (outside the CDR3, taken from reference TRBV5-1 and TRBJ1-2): KAGVTQTPRYLIKTRGQQVTLSCSPISGHRSVSWYQQTPGQGLQFLFEYFSETQRNKGNFPGRFSGRQFSNSRSEMNVSTLELGDSALYLCASSFEGSGYTFGSGTRLTVV.

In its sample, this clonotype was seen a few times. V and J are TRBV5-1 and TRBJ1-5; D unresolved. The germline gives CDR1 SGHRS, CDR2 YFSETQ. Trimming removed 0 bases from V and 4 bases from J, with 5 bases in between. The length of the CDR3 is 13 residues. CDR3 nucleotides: TGCGCCAGCAGCTTGGACGTGAATCAGCCCCAGCATTTT. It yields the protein CASSLDVNQPQHF. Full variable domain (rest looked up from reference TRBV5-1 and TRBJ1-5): KAGVTQTPRYLIKTRGQQVTLSCSPISGHRSVSWYQQTPGQGLQFLFEYFSETQRNKGNFPGRFSGRQFSNSRSEMNVSTLELGDSALYLCASSLDVNQPQHFGDGTRLSIL.